This TCR beta chain was captured by sequencing in a study of CD8 T cells in ankylosing spondylitis. Study-level results: Clones linked to the disease showed a CD8+ phenotype. They occurred at relatively low frequencies in peripheral blood. Characteristic of ankylosing spondylitis blood, it appeared, was a TCR beta motif comprising about eight highly homologous variants.

Concerning this clonotype: Its antigen is unknown.

TCRdb re-called the 5' RACE reads through MiXCR, storing one row per CDR3 protein. The sample carries over 600,000 distinct CDR3 sequences, about 20% recorded once. The TCR sequence derives from a male donor with ankylosing spondylitis. Material for sequencing was blood, either unsorted or a sorted T cell fraction (not recorded which).

The CDR3 reads CASSSGGSNEKLFF. DNA for the CDR3: TGCGCCAGCAGCTCGGGGGGCTCTAATGAAAAACTGTTTTTT. This chain joins TRBV5-1 and TRBJ1-4; D may be TRBD1 (6 bases). Per the germline V gene, CDR1 is SGHRS and CDR2 is YFSETQ. This CDR3 is 14 amino acids long. Trimming cost V 3 bases and J 3 bases, with 9 bases left between them.